These T cell receptor beta chains were read from a single sample in a study of coeliac disease. Sequencing was performed with immunoSEQ multiplex PCR; in TCRdb, only in-frame clones are kept and a portion is missing. The data hold about 6,700 clones, with roughly two thirds observed a single time. The material sequenced was lamina propria lymphocytes from the gut. The receptor set was obtained from a woman between 18 and 29 years old with active celiac disease. CDR3s include the opening cysteine and the closing phenylalanine or tryptophan. Fields, in order: CDR3 DNA, CDR3 protein, clone size, D gene, J gene, V gene, CDR3 length. A D gene is named only where the DNA matches it firmly. Some rows mark clone size as missing; the rest say once, few, many or name a class of expanded clone.

CDR3nt: TGTGCCAGCAGTTTACTCACAGATACGCAGTATTTT
CDR3aa: CASSLLTDTQYF
abundance: few
d_gene: .
j_gene: TRBJ2-3
v_gene: TRBV28
len: 12

CDR3nt: TGTGCCAGCTCACCCACCGGATTCGGGGTAGAGACCCAGTACTTC
CDR3aa: CASSPTGFGVETQYF
abundance: few
d_gene: .
j_gene: TRBJ2-5
v_gene: TRBV18
len: 15

CDR3nt: TGTGCCAGCAGCTTGGCCTATCGAGGCTCTGGAAACACCATATATTTT
CDR3aa: CASSLAYRGSGNTIYF
abundance: .
d_gene: .
j_gene: TRBJ1-3
v_gene: TRBV5-6
len: 16

CDR3nt: TGTGCCAGCTCACACTCGACAGGGGATCAGCCCCAGCATTTT
CDR3aa: CASSHSTGDQPQHF
abundance: .
d_gene: TRBD1
j_gene: TRBJ1-5
v_gene: TRBV18
len: 14

CDR3nt: TGTGCCAGCTCACCACTCTCCGCAGGGTACCAGCCCCAGCATTTT
CDR3aa: CASSPLSAGYQPQHF
abundance: once
d_gene: .
j_gene: TRBJ1-5
v_gene: TRBV18
len: 15

CDR3nt: TGCACCAGCAGCCAAGGGCCGACAGGGGGGAAAGATTGCCTCAGGGATACGCAGTATTTT
CDR3aa: CTSSQGPTGGKDCLRDTQYF
abundance: .
d_gene: .
j_gene: TRBJ2-3
v_gene: TRBV1
len: 20

CDR3nt: TGTGCCAGCAGTTACCGACGGGACTCTGGGGCCAACGTCCTGACTTTC
CDR3aa: CASSYRRDSGANVLTF
abundance: .
d_gene: .
j_gene: TRBJ2-6
v_gene: TRBV5-6
len: 16

CDR3nt: TGTGCCAGCAGTTTATTAGACAGACAAGAGACCCAGTACTTC
CDR3aa: CASSLLDRQETQYF
abundance: .
d_gene: .
j_gene: TRBJ2-5
v_gene: TRBV28
len: 14

CDR3nt: TGTGCCAGCGGGAGGGGTGAGCAGTTCTTC
CDR3aa: CASGRGEQFF
abundance: .
d_gene: TRBD2
j_gene: TRBJ2-1
v_gene: TRBV28
len: 10

CDR3nt: TGTGCCAGCAGCCAAGGGAGACAGGCAGAAGAGACCCAGTACTTC
CDR3aa: CASSQGRQAEETQYF
abundance: .
d_gene: .
j_gene: TRBJ2-5
v_gene: TRBV4-2
len: 15

CDR3nt: TGTGCCAGCAGTTACGGCAGGCCAGGAGGGTATGGCTACACCTTC
CDR3aa: CASSYGRPGGYGYTF
abundance: .
d_gene: .
j_gene: TRBJ1-2
v_gene: TRBV6-5
len: 15

CDR3nt: TGTGCCAGTAGTATAGATCAGCAGGGTCGTTACACTGAAGCTTTCTTT
CDR3aa: CASSIDQQGRYTEAFF
abundance: .
d_gene: .
j_gene: TRBJ1-1
v_gene: TRBV19
len: 16

CDR3nt: TGTGCCACCAGCAGAGAGACCGAAAAAGGGGCCCAGTACTTC
CDR3aa: CATSRETEKGAQYF
abundance: .
d_gene: .
j_gene: TRBJ2-5
v_gene: TRBV15
len: 14

CDR3nt: TGTGCCAGCAGCGCTGGGGCGGCCTCAATCGGCTACACCTTC
CDR3aa: CASSAGAASIGYTF
abundance: .
d_gene: .
j_gene: TRBJ1-2
v_gene: TRBV9
len: 14

CDR3nt: TGCGCCAGCAGCTTTCTAGCGAGTTTCACAGATACGCAGTATTTT
CDR3aa: CASSFLASFTDTQYF
abundance: .
d_gene: .
j_gene: TRBJ2-3
v_gene: TRBV5-1
len: 15

CDR3nt: TGCGCCAGCAGCCCTCTAGCGGGGGACACCGGGGAGCTGTTTTTT
CDR3aa: CASSPLAGDTGELFF
abundance: few
d_gene: TRBD2
j_gene: TRBJ2-2
v_gene: TRBV5-1
len: 15

CDR3nt: TGTGCCAGCAGACTCCAGACAGTTTGGACTGAAGCTTTCTTT
CDR3aa: CASRLQTVWTEAFF
abundance: .
d_gene: .
j_gene: TRBJ1-1
v_gene: TRBV28
len: 14

CDR3nt: TGCGCCAGCAGCTTTTGGACAGGGGTTAATCAGCCCCAGCATTTT
CDR3aa: CASSFWTGVNQPQHF
abundance: .
d_gene: TRBD1
j_gene: TRBJ1-5
v_gene: TRBV5-1
len: 15

CDR3nt: TGTGCCAGCAGCTTGGGGGTCGGGAACCTCTACAATGAGCAGTTCTTC
CDR3aa: CASSLGVGNLYNEQFF
abundance: .
d_gene: .
j_gene: TRBJ2-1
v_gene: TRBV5-6
len: 16

CDR3nt: TGTGCCAGCACCGGTGAAGAGACCCAGTACTTC
CDR3aa: CASTGEETQYF
abundance: .
d_gene: .
j_gene: TRBJ2-5
v_gene: TRBV2
len: 11

CDR3nt: TGTGCCAGCAGTTATCCGGGACAGGGCTTTCAGCCCCAGCATTTT
CDR3aa: CASSYPGQGFQPQHF
abundance: .
d_gene: TRBD1
j_gene: TRBJ1-5
v_gene: TRBV28
len: 15

CDR3nt: TGTGCCAGCAGCCGGGTGGGGGAGGAGAGCACTGAAGCTTTCTTT
CDR3aa: CASSRVGEESTEAFF
abundance: .
d_gene: .
j_gene: TRBJ1-1
v_gene: TRBV4-2
len: 15

CDR3nt: TGTGCCAGTAGCCGACAGGGGTTTAGCAATCAGCCCCAGCATTTT
CDR3aa: CASSRQGFSNQPQHF
abundance: .
d_gene: TRBD1
j_gene: TRBJ1-5
v_gene: TRBV19
len: 15

CDR3nt: TGTGCCAGCAGTATAACAGGGGGAAACATTCAGTACTTC
CDR3aa: CASSITGGNIQYF
abundance: .
d_gene: TRBD1
j_gene: TRBJ2-4
v_gene: TRBV6-1
len: 13

CDR3nt: TGTGCCAGCAGCCGGGACAGGGGATTTTCCTCCTATAATTCACCCCTCCACTTT
CDR3aa: CASSRDRGFSSYNSPLHF
abundance: .
d_gene: TRBD1
j_gene: TRBJ1-6
v_gene: TRBV28
len: 18

CDR3nt: TGTGCCAGCAGCCCCCTGAGGTCCTACGAGCAGTACTTC
CDR3aa: CASSPLRSYEQYF
abundance: .
d_gene: .
j_gene: TRBJ2-7
v_gene: TRBV11-2
len: 13